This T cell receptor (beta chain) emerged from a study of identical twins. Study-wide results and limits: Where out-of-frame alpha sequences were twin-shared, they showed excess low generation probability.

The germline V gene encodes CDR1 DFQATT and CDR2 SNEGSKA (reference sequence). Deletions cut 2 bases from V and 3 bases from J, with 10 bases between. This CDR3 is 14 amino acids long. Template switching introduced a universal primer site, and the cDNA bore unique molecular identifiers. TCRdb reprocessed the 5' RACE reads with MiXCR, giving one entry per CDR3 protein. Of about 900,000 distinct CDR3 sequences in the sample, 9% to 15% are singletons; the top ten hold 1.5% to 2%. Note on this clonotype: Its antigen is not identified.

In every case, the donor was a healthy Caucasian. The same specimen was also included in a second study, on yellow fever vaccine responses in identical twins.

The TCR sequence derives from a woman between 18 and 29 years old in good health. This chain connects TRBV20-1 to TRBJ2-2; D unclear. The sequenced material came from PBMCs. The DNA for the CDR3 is TGCAGTGCTAGATATAGTCAGCACACCGGGGAGCTGTTTTTT. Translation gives CSARYSQHTGELFF.